These 28 T cell receptor beta chains were sequenced from one sample in a study of cytomegalovirus exposure and HLA in healthy donors. The PCR used 60 Vbeta and 13 Jbeta primers. Clones were sequenced by immunoSEQ multiplex PCR, and TCRdb holds only the in-frame ones, with some missing. The table lists 130,000 or so clones, just under 80% of them singletons. The sequenced sample was PBMCs. These receptors were obtained from a young woman in good health and CMV-seronegative.

The chain has TRBV25-1 and TRBJ2-7; 11 bases align to TRBD2. Germline CDR1 and CDR2: MGHDK and SYGVNS. V lost 5 bases to trimming and J lost 7 bases; unmatched junction nucleotides: 4. This CDR3 is 13 amino acids long. The CDR3 DNA reads TGTGCCAGCAGTCTAGCGGGAGGTGGGGAGCAGTACTTC. Its translation: CASSLAGGGEQYF.

The chain uses TRBV30 and TRBJ1-5; no clear D gene. This CDR3 has 13 residues. The V and J ends lost 2 bases and 7 bases respectively, with 12 bases between them. Per germline, CDR1 GTSNPN and CDR2 SVGIG (reference sequence). CDR3 bases: TGTGCCTGGAGTTCTGGCGGAGAACAGCCCCAGCATTTT. Its protein is CAWSSGGEQPQHF.

The chain joins TRBV25-1 to TRBJ1-1; weak D call: TRBD1 (6 bases). The CDR3 has 13 residues. The V gene's germline CDR1 is MGHDK and CDR2 SYGVNS. V lost 2 bases, J lost 2 bases, and 6 bases lay in between. CDR3 amino acids: CASSEGGNTEAFF. CDR3 in DNA: TGTGCCAGCAGTGAAGGGGGCAACACTGAAGCTTTCTTT.

The genes are TRBV4-2 and TRBJ1-1; D ambiguous. The germline V and J ends were trimmed by 1 base and 5 bases, with 14 bases remaining between them. This CDR3 has 15 residues. Germline V lookup: CDR1 LGHNA, CDR2 YNFKEQ. The CDR3, as DNA: TGTGCCAGCAGCCAAGTTGGTAGTGCGGAGACTGAAGCTTTCTTT. Amino acid sequence: CASSQVGSAETEAFF.

The chain combines TRBV7-2 with TRBJ2-3; 9 nucleotides line up with TRBD2. CDR3 length equals 16 residues. J lost 7 bases, V lost 5 bases, and 13 bases had no gene match. Germline V lookup: CDR1 SGHTA, CDR2 FQGNSA. CDR3 in DNA: TGTGCCAGCAGCCCGGGTAGCGGGAGCCGGCGCAATACGCAGTATTTT. Translating it yields CASSPGSGSRRNTQYF.

This clone was observed a few times. The genes are TRBV7-8 and TRBJ1-1; unclear D gene. CDR3 length: 17 amino acids. Looked up from germline, CDR1 is SGHVS and CDR2 is FQNEAQ. V dropped 0 bases and J dropped 2 bases, with 16 bases sitting between them. CDR3 DNA: TGTGCCAGCAGCTTAGCGGAGCAGATTCACCTTAACACTGAAGCTTTCTTT. This codes for CASSLAEQIHLNTEAFF.

V gene TRBV29-1 combines with J gene TRBJ2-1; 10 bases agree with TRBD1. Germline V gives CDR1 SQVTM, CDR2 ANQGSEA. The CDR3 sequence is 12 residues long. V was pared by 4 bases and J by 7 bases, with 1 base of the junction left unmatched. The CDR3 region is CSVGTGGNEQFF. The CDR3 DNA is TGCAGCGTTGGGACAGGGGGAAATGAGCAGTTCTTC.

The V call is TRBV7-2, the J call TRBJ1-5, with 7 bases fitting TRBD1. The CDR3 runs 13 residues. V was clipped by 5 bases and J by 6 bases; unmatched bases: 4. Germline V gives CDR1 SGHTA, CDR2 FQGNSA. CDR3 amino acids: CASSLDRVQPQHF. CDR3 coding DNA: TGTGCCAGCAGCCTCGACAGGGTTCAGCCCCAGCATTTT.

This clone has a handful of counts. The V call is TRBV4-1, the J call TRBJ2-5, with 10 bases fitting TRBD1. Germline CDR1 MGHRA, CDR2 YSYEKL. The CDR3 totals 16 residues. Trimming removed 0 bases from V and 5 bases from J; junction bases left unmatched: 6. The CDR3 DNA reads as TGCGCCAGCAGCCAAGACGAGACAGGGGGCAGGGAGACCCAGTACTTC. Translation gives CASSQDETGGRETQYF.

The chain couples TRBV7-2 to TRBJ2-7; 10 bases are shared with TRBD1. With V trimmed by 5 bases and J by 3 bases, 7 bases remained unmatched. Germline V gene sequence: CDR1 SGHTA, CDR2 FQGNSA. The CDR3 length is 15 residues. The DNA of the CDR3 is TGTGCCAGCAGCCTAGACAGGGGGCCTATCTACGAGCAGTACTTC. Translated: CASSLDRGPIYEQYF. The full variable domain, in which reference TRBV7-2 and TRBJ2-7 provide the parts outside the CDR3, is GAGVSQSPSNKVTEKGKDVELRCDPISGHTALYWYRQSLGQGLEFLIYFQGNSAPDKSGLPSDRFSAERTGGSVSTLTIQRTQQEDSAVYLCASSLDRGPIYEQYFGPGTRLTVT.

The chain joins TRBV27 to TRBJ2-1, with a weak D call TRBD1 (5 bases). Trimming cost V 4 bases and J 3 bases, with 10 bases left between them. Germline V gives CDR1 MNHEY, CDR2 SMNVEV (reference sequence). This CDR3 has 14 residues. The CDR3 sequence is CASSSRDFYNEQFF. Here the CDR3 DNA reads TGTGCCAGCAGTTCCAGGGATTTCTACAATGAGCAGTTCTTC.

V gene TRBV13 combines with J gene TRBJ2-3, with D tentatively TRBD2 (6 bases). Trimming stripped 3 bases from V and 2 bases from J, with 9 bases between. CDR1 and CDR2 (germline): PRHDT, FYEKMQ (reference sequence). The length of the CDR3 is 14 residues. The CDR3 nucleotides read TGTGCCAGCAGCTTTTGGACTAACACAGATACGCAGTATTTT. It translates to CASSFWTNTDTQYF.

The chain couples TRBV5-1 to TRBJ1-2, with D hard to call. The CDR3 is made up of 12 amino acids. V lost 4 bases, J lost 0 bases, and 4 bases lay in between. From germline, CDR1 is SGHRS and CDR2 YFSETQ. Here the CDR3 DNA reads TGCGCCAGCAGCCCAGCTAACTATGGCTACACCTTC. It encodes CASSPANYGYTF.

The J gene is TRBJ2-5, the V gene TRBV2, with 12 bases aligning to TRBD2. The CDR3 covers 16 residues. With 6 bases clipped from V and 1 base from J, the junction kept 6 bases outside the gene matches. Germline CDR1 and CDR2: SNHLY and FYNNEI. CDR3 sequence (DNA): TGTGCCAGCAGCGGACCGACTAGCGGGAGCCAAGAGACCCAGTACTTC. This codes for CASSGPTSGSQETQYF.

V and J are TRBV18 and TRBJ2-3, with D unclear. Germline-derived CDR1 and CDR2 are KGHSH and LQKENI. The V end lost 3 bases, the J end lost 1 base, and 2 bases lay between the germline ends. This CDR3 has 12 residues. CDR3 sequence: CASSPGTDTQYF. CDR3 bases: TGTGCCAGCTCACCCGGCACAGATACGCAGTATTTT.

CDR3 region: CASTTTGTEVAFF. The CDR3 DNA is TGTGCCAGCACTACTACCGGGACAGAGGTAGCTTTCTTT. This rearrangement joins TRBV6-1 to TRBJ1-1; 7 nucleotides agree with TRBD1. The CDR3 contains 13 residues. Trimming at V came to 7 bases and at J to 10 bases, leaving 12 bases not matched to a gene. Per the germline V gene, CDR1 is MNHNS and CDR2 is SASEGT.

The gene calls are TRBV5-5 and TRBJ1-5; D remains unclear. Trimming removed 4 bases from V and 0 bases from J, with 11 bases in between. Germline CDR1 is SGHKS and CDR2 is YYEKEE (reference sequence). The CDR3 covers 15 residues. The CDR3 DNA reads as TGTGCCAGCAGCCTACAGACACTTAGCAATCAGCCCCAGCATTTT. It codes for CASSLQTLSNQPQHF.

V usage is TRBV2 and J usage is TRBJ2-5; 8 positions match TRBD2. The V and J ends lost 8 bases and 6 bases, in that order; junction bases with no gene match: 8. CDR3 length equals 13 residues. From germline, CDR1 is SNHLY and CDR2 FYNNEI. As DNA, the CDR3 is TGTGCCAGCGGACCCAGCGGGAGACAGACCCAGTACTTC. This sequence encodes CASGPSGRQTQYF.

V gene TRBV5-1 combines with J gene TRBJ2-5, with TRBD1 identical over 8 bases. J gave up 3 bases and V 4 bases, and 8 bases lay outside the gene matches. This CDR3 has 15 residues. The V gene's germline CDR1 is SGHRS and CDR2 YFSETQ. The CDR3 spells CASSPTPDREETQYF. CDR3 DNA: TGCGCCAGCAGCCCGACCCCGGACAGGGAAGAGACCCAGTACTTC. Full variable domain (remainder filled in from reference TRBV5-1 and TRBJ2-5): KAGVTQTPRYLIKTRGQQVTLSCSPISGHRSVSWYQQTPGQGLQFLFEYFSETQRNKGNFPGRFSGRQFSNSRSEMNVSTLELGDSALYLCASSPTPDREETQYFGPGTRLLVL.

V gene TRBV5-1 combines with J gene TRBJ1-4; TRBD1 might be the D (6 bases). Germline CDR1 is SGHRS and CDR2 is YFSETQ. V lost 4 bases to trimming and J lost 2 bases, with 18 bases between them. The CDR3 extends over 17 amino acids. The chain's CDR3 is CASSPMGPGVTNEKLFF. The DNA for the CDR3 is TGCGCCAGCAGCCCAATGGGCCCAGGGGTGACTAATGAAAAACTGTTTTTT.

The gene calls are TRBV5-1 and TRBJ2-3; 12 nucleotides agree with TRBD2. The CDR3 sequence is 19 residues long. Germline trimming cut 0 bases from V and 5 bases from J; bases unmatched to any gene: 13. Looked up from germline, CDR1 is SGHRS and CDR2 is YFSETQ. This chain's CDR3 is CASSLASRLAGEWGDTQYF. In nucleotides, the CDR3 is TGCGCCAGCAGCTTGGCCTCAAGACTAGCGGGAGAGTGGGGAGATACGCAGTATTTT.

The chain is built from TRBV4-1 and TRBJ2-1; D gene uncertain. V shed 5 bases and J shed 8 bases, with 7 bases lying between them. The CDR3 length is 11 residues. CDR1 is MGHRA, CDR2 YSYEKL, per germline. The CDR3 spells CASSSRDEQFF. CDR3 sequence (DNA): TGCGCCAGCAGCTCGCGAGATGAGCAGTTCTTC.

The chain uses TRBV18 and TRBJ2-7; TRBD1 matches at 7 bases. Germline V gives CDR1 KGHSH, CDR2 LQKENI. V gave up 5 bases and J gave up 0 bases; unmatched junction bases: 4. CDR3 size: 14 residues. The CDR3 spells CASSTGATSYEQYF. CDR3 sequence (DNA): TGTGCCAGCTCAACAGGGGCAACCTCCTACGAGCAGTACTTC.

This clone was observed a few times. This rearrangement joins TRBV2 to TRBJ1-1; D not certain. The CDR3 runs to 12 residues. From germline, CDR1 is SNHLY and CDR2 FYNNEI. V lost 7 bases and J lost 8, with 14 bases in between. CDR3 protein: CASMMNGQEAFF. In DNA form, the CDR3 reads TGTGCCAGCATGATGAATGGGCAAGAAGCTTTCTTT.

The chain joins TRBV30 to TRBJ1-2; a possible D gene is TRBD1 (6 bases). The CDR3 loop spans 14 amino acids. From germline, CDR1 is GTSNPN and CDR2 SVGIG (reference sequence). Trimming stripped 0 bases from V and 8 bases from J, with 16 bases between. The CDR3 loop reads CAWSVGGGGKGYTF. The CDR3 region has the DNA TGTGCCTGGAGTGTCGGAGGGGGGGGAAAAGGCTACACCTTC.

The V gene is TRBV5-6, the J gene TRBJ2-2; no firm D call. The CDR3 consists of 12 residues. V lost 3 bases and J 8 bases, leaving 8 bases between the germline ends. The germline gives CDR1 SGHDT, CDR2 YYEEEE. In DNA form, the CDR3 reads TGTGCCAGCAGCTGGAGCTCGGGGGAGCTGTTTTTT. Amino acid sequence: CASSWSSGELFF.

Regarding this clone: The junction differs from germline at one of its ends, possibly a read error. The chain uses TRBV5-1 and TRBJ1-5; D perhaps matches TRBD1 (5 bases). The CDR3 has 14 amino acids. The germline gives CDR1 SGHRS, CDR2 YFSETQ. In DNA, the CDR3 is TGCGCCAGCAGCTTGGTAGCGGGGGATCAGCGCCAGCATTTT. This translates into CASSLVAGDQRQHF.

A few counts support this clone. The chain is built from TRBV30 and TRBJ2-3; TRBD1 might be the D (5 bases). V shed 3 bases and J shed 2 bases, with 9 bases lying between them. This CDR3 has 13 residues. The V gene's germline CDR1 is GTSNPN and CDR2 SVGIG (reference sequence). Written as DNA, the CDR3 is TGTGCCTGGAGCAGGGATAACACAGATACGCAGTATTTT. Its translation: CAWSRDNTDTQYF.